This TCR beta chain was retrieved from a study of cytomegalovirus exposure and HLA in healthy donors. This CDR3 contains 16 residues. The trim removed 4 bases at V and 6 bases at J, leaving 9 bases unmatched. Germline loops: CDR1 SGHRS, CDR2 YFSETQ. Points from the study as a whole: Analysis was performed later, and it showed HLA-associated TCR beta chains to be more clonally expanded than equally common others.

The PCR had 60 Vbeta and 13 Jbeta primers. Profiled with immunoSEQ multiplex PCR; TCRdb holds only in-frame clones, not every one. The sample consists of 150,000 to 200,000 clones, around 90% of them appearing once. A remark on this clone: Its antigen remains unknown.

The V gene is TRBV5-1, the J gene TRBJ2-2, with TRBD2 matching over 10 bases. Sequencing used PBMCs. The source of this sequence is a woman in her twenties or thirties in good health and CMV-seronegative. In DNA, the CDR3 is TGCGCCAGCAGCCTGGGACTAGCGATCTACTCCGGGGAGCTGTTTTTT. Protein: CASSLGLAIYSGELFF.